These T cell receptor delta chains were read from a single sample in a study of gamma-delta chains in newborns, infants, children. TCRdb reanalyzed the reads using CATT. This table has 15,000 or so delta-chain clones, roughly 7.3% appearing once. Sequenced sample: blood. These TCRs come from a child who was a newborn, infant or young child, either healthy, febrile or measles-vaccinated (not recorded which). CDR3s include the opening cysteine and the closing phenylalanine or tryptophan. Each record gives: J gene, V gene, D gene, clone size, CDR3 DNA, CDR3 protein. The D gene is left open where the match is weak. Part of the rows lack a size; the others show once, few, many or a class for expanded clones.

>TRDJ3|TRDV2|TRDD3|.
TGTGCCTGCGACACCCTTTTACTGGGGGAGAGCTCCTGGGACACCCGACAGATGTTTTTC
CACDTLLLGESSWDTRQMFF
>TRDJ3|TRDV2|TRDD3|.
TGTGCCTGTGACACCTTTACTGGGGGATACTCCTGGGACACCCGACAGATGTTTTTC
CACDTFTGGYSWDTRQMFF
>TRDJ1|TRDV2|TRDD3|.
TGTGCCTGTGACATACTGGGGGATACGCGCCCCGATAAACTCATCTTT
CACDILGDTRPDKLIF
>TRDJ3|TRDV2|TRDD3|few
TGTGCCTGTGGCACCGTACTGGGGGCTCCCAGCTCCTGGGACACCCGACAGATGTTTTTC
CACGTVLGAPSSWDTRQMFF
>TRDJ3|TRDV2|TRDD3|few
TGTGCCTGTGACACCGTTCCCACTGGGGGATCCTGGGACACCCGACAGATGTTTTTC
CACDTVPTGGSWDTRQMFF
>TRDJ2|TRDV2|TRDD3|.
TGTGCCTGTGACAAGTGGGGGATGGCAGCACAACTCTTCTTT
CACDKWGMAAQLFF
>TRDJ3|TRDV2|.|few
TGTGCCCGTGACACCGTTGGCGGGGGACCGCCGGCGAGACGCCGGGACACCCGACAGATGTTTTTC
CARDTVGGGPPARRRDTRQMFF
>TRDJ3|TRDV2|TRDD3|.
TGTGCCTGTGAGACCTACTGGGGGATACGTAACTGGGACACCCGACAAATGTTTTTC
CACETYWGIRNWDTRQMFF
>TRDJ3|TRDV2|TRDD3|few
TGTGCCTGTGACGACTCTACTGGGGGATACCGTTCCTGGGACACCCGACAGATGTTTTTC
CACDDSTGGYRSWDTRQMFF
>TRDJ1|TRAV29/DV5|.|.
TGTGCAGCAAGCGAGGGGGGAGGGCCCTACACCGATAAACTCATCTTT
CAASEGGGPYTDKLIF
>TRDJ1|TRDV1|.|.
TGTGCTCTTGGGGAGTCTACGTACTGGGTGACTAAACTCATCTTT
CALGESTYWVTKLIF
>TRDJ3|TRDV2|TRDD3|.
TGTGCCTGTGGCTGGGGGATAAGCTCCTGGGACACCCGACAGATGTTTTTC
CACGWGISSWDTRQMFF
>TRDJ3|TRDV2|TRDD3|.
TGTGCCTGTGACACAGTACCGGGGGATACGCGCTCCTGGGACACCCGACAGATGTTTTTC
CACDTVPGDTRSWDTRQMFF
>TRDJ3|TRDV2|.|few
TGTGCCTGTGACACCGTGGGGGCTCCGGCCAGCTCCTGGGACACCCGACAGATGTTTTTC
CACDTVGAPASSWDTRQMFF
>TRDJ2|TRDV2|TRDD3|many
TGTGCCTGTGATCCTCTGACTGGGGGATACGCTTTGACAGCACAACTCTTCTTT
CACDPLTGGYALTAQLFF
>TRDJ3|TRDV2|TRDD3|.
TGTGCCTGTGACTCCGTACTGGGGGATGCCAGCTCCTGGGACACCCGCCAGATGTTTTTC
CACDSVLGDASSWDTRQMFF
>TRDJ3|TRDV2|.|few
TGTGCCTGTGACCTACTTAGCTCCTGGGACACCCGACAGATGTTCTTC
CACDLLSSWDTRQMFF
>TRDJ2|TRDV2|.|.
TGTGCCTGTGACACTCTAGTGGGGGCCCAGACACAACTCTTCTTT
CACDTLVGAQTQLFF
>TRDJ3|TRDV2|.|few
TGTGCCTGTGACACGCTGGGGCTATCAACGAGCTCCTGGGACACCCGACAGATGTTTTTC
CACDTLGLSTSSWDTRQMFF
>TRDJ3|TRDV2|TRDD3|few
TGTGCCTGTGGCGCCGTACTGGGGGATCTGTCCTGGGACACCCGACAGATGTTTTTC
CACGAVLGDLSWDTRQMFF
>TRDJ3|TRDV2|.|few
TGTGCCTGTGACACCGTGGGAAGCTCCTGGGACACCCGACAGATGTTTTTC
CACDTVGSSWDTRQMFF
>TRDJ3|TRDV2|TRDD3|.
TGTGCCTGTGACACTGGGGGATACCTGTCCTGGGACACCCGACAGATGTTTTTC
CACDTGGYLSWDTRQMFF
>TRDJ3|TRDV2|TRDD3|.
TGTGCCTGTGACGTACTGGGGGATACTAACACCTGGGACACCCGACAGATGTTTTTC
CACDVLGDTNTWDTRQMFF
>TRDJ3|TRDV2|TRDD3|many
TGTGCCTGTGACACCGCTGGGGGACTCTCCTGGGACACCCGACAGATGTTTTTC
CACDTAGGLSWDTRQMFF
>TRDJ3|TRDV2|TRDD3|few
TGTGCCTGTGACATGCTGGGGGATACGAGCCCCTGGGACACCCGACAGATGTTTTTC
CACDMLGDTSPWDTRQMFF
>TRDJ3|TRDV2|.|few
TGTGCCTGTGACCCCTTAGTGGGGGTCCCGAGCTCCTGGGACACCCGACAGATGTTTTTC
CACDPLVGVPSSWDTRQMFF
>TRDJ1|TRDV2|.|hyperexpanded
TGTGCCTGTGACACCTGGGGGACCGATAAACTCATCTTT
CACDTWGTDKLIF
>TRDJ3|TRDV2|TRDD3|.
TGTGCCTGTGACACCGTACTGGGGGATAGGATCTCCTGGGACACCCGACAGATGTTTTTC
CACDTVLGDRISWDTRQMFF
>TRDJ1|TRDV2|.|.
TGTGCCTGTGACACCGTGGGTGGGGGCGTCTCGTACACCGATAAACTCATCTTT
CACDTVGGGVSYTDKLIF
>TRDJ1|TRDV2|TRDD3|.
TGTGCCTGTGACGTACTGGGGGATACGGACACCGGTAAACTCATCTTT
CACDVLGDTDTGKLIF
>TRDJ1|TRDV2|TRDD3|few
TGTGCCTGTGACACCTGGGGGATGAACGCACTCATCTTT
CACDTWGMNALIF
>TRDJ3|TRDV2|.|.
TGTGCCTGTGACGCTTGGGGGGCCAGCTCCTGGGACACCCGACAGATGTTTTTC
CACDAWGASSWDTRQMFF
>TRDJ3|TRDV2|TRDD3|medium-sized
TGTGCCTGTGACACGTACTGGGGGATAAGCTCCTGGGACACCCGACAGATGTTTTTC
CACDTYWGISSWDTRQMFF
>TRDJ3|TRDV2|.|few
TGTGCCTGTGACAAAGTAAAGGATACCCAAAGCTCCTGGGACACCCGACAGATGTTTTTC
CACDKVKDTQSSWDTRQMFF
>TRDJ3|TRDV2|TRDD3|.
TGTGCCTGTGACACCGCGTACTGGGGGATAAGCTCCTGGGACACCCGACAGATGTTTTTC
CACDTAYWGISSWDTRQMFF
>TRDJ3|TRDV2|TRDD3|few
TGTGCCTGTGACCTTCTACTGGGGGATACCTGGGACACCCGACAGATGTTCTTC
CACDLLLGDTWDTRQMFF
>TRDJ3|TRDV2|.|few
TGTGCCTGTGACAAGATAGGGGGCTCCTGGGACACCCGACAGATGTTTTTC
CACDKIGGSWDTRQMFF
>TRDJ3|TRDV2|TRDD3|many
TGTGCCTGTGACTCGATGCTGGGGGATCCATCCTGGGACACCCGACAGATGTTTTTC
CACDSMLGDPSWDTRQMFF
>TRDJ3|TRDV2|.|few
TGTGCCTGTGACACTGGGGACACCCACTCCTGGGACACCCGACAGATGTTTTTC
CACDTGDTHSWDTRQMFF
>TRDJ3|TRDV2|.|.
TGTGCCTGTGACACCGTAGGGGCCAGAACTAAAGCCTGGGACACCCGACAGATGTTTTTC
CACDTVGARTKAWDTRQMFF
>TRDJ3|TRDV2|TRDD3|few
TGTGCCTGTGACACTCTTTGGCATACTGGGGGATACTCCTGGGACACCCGACAGATGTTTTTC
CACDTLWHTGGYSWDTRQMFF
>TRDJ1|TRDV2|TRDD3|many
TGTGCCTGTGACACACTGGGGGGATCGGGGTACACCGATAAACTCATCTTT
CACDTLGGSGYTDKLIF
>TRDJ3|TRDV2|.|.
TGTGCCTGTGACACTGGGGGTCCCTCCGCCACCCGACAGATGTTTTTC
CACDTGGPSATRQMFF
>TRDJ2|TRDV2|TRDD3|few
TGTGCCTGTGACAAACTGGGGGATACGCTGACAGCCCAACTCTTCTTT
CACDKLGDTLTAQLFF
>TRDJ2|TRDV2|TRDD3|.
TGTGCCTGTGACACGGGTACTGGGGGATATACCTTGACAGCACAACTCTTCTTT
CACDTGTGGYTLTAQLFF
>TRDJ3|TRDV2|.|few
TGTGCCTGTGACACCGTGCCGGGGGACCCCAGCCCCTGGGACACCCGACAGATGTTTTTC
CACDTVPGDPSPWDTRQMFF
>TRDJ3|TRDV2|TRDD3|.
TGTGCCTGTGATACCGTACTGGGGGATACTACCTGGGACACCCGACAGATGTTTTTC
CACDTVLGDTTWDTRQMFF
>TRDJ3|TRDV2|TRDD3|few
TGTGCCTGTGACATACTGGGGATACAAGGGGTCTCCTGGGACACCCGACAGATGTTTTTC
CACDILGIQGVSWDTRQMFF
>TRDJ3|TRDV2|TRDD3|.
TGTGCCTGTGACACCGTAATGGGGGATACGGGCTCCTGGGACACCCGACAGATGTTTTTC
CACDTVMGDTGSWDTRQMFF
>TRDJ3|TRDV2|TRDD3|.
TGTGCCTGTGACACCTGGGGGATACTAAGAAACCGGGACACCCGACAGATGTTTTTC
CACDTWGILRNRDTRQMFF
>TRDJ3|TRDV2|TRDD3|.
TGTGCCCGTGACAAAGTACTGGGGGATACGCGAGGCTCCTGGGACACCCGACAGATGTTTTTC
CARDKVLGDTRGSWDTRQMFF
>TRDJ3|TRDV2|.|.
TGTGCCTGTGACACGTGGGGATCCTCCTCCAGGGACACCCGACAGATGTTTTTC
CACDTWGSSSRDTRQMFF
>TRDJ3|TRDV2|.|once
TGTGCCTGTGACACCGCGGCTTGGGTACGGGGGGTCAATAGCTCCTGGGACACCCGACAGATGTTTTTC
CACDTAAWVRGVNSSWDTRQMFF
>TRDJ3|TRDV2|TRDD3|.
TGCGCCTGTGACGTACTGGGGGATAGACCCTCCTGGGACACCCGACAGATGTTTTTC
CACDVLGDRPSWDTRQMFF